The 14 T cell receptor beta chains below come from one sample, sequenced in a study of shared clonotypes between healthy human individuals. The repertoire was sequenced with immunoSEQ multiplex PCR; TCRdb's copy has only in-frame clones and lacks some. This repertoire shows about 2.3 million clones, 80% to 95% found once; its top ten account for approximately 0.4%. Sequenced: naive CD4+ T cells from PBMCs. Subset: CD45RA+ positively selected. The source of these receptors is a man younger than 30 in good health. Some clones in this sample may be carry-over from other donors' samples.

V is TRBV7-2 and J is TRBJ2-7; D tentatively reads TRBD1 or TRBD2 (6 bases each). The CDR3 totals 15 residues. Trimming left V 1 base short and J 2 bases short, with 12 bases between. Germline lookup yields CDR1 SGHTA and CDR2 FQGNSA. CDR3 loop: CASSLGMGGPYEQYF. DNA of the CDR3: TGTGCCAGCAGCTTAGGTATGGGGGGCCCCTACGAGCAGTACTTC.

The DNA for the CDR3 is TGTGCCAGCTCTAAACAGGGGGCAAACACCGGGGAGCTGTTTTTT. Translation gives CASSKQGANTGELFF. The chain couples TRBV7-8 to TRBJ2-2; 9 nucleotides line up with TRBD1. V gave up 8 bases and J gave up 2 bases; unmatched junction bases: 6. Germline-derived CDR1 and CDR2 are SGHVS and FQNEAQ. This CDR3 is built from 15 residues.

The J gene is TRBJ1-5, the V gene TRBV15; D may be TRBD1 (6 bases). Trimming cost V 3 bases and J 1 base, with 7 bases left between them. Germline-derived CDR1 and CDR2 are LNHNV and YYDKDF (reference sequence). CDR3 length equals 14 residues. The CDR3 protein is CATSSGQSNQPQHF. The CDR3 nucleotides are TGTGCCACCAGCAGCGGACAGAGCAATCAGCCCCAGCATTTT.

CDR3 residues: CAISSGTGAPDTQYF. The CDR3 DNA is TGTGCCATCAGTTCCGGGACAGGGGCCCCAGATACGCAGTATTTT. The genes are TRBV10-3 and TRBJ2-3; TRBD1 matches 10 bases. Germline CDR1 reads ENHRY; CDR2 reads SYGVKD. This CDR3 comprises 15 residues. The V segment lost 5 bases and the J segment 4 bases; nucleotides outside the gene matches: 6.

The rearrangement links TRBV28 to TRBJ1-1, with TRBD1 matching 8 bases. The V gene's germline CDR1 is MDHEN and CDR2 SYDVKM. V was clipped by 5 bases and J by 7 bases; unmatched bases: 9. CDR3 length: 14 amino acids. In nucleotides, the CDR3 is TGTGCCAGCAGTCTCGGACAGGGTCTGGATGAAGCTTTCTTT. Its translation is CASSLGQGLDEAFF.

The chain couples TRBV25-1 to TRBJ2-1; the match to TRBD2 covers 12 bases. The ends lost 3 bases at V and 1 base at J; junction bases unmatched: 4. This CDR3 has 17 residues. Germline V gene sequence: CDR1 MGHDK, CDR2 SYGVNS. This CDR3 reads CASSDSTSGSSYNEQFF. CDR3 nucleotide sequence: TGTGCCAGCAGTGATTCGACTAGCGGGAGTTCCTACAATGAGCAGTTCTTC. The entire variable domain, with the rest obtained from reference TRBV25-1 and TRBJ2-1, is as follows: EADIYQTPRYLVIGTGKKITLECSQTMGHDKMYWYQQDPGMELHLIHYSYGVNSTEKGDLSSESTVSRIRTEHFPLTLESARPSHTSQYLCASSDSTSGSSYNEQFFGPGTRLTVL.

CDR3 nucleotides: TGCGCCAGCAGCCAAGTATGGGGGACCACAGATACGCAGTATTTT. It encodes CASSQVWGTTDTQYF. This rearrangement joins TRBV4-1 to TRBJ2-3; possibly TRBD1 or TRBD2 for D (5 bases each). This CDR3 is 15 amino acids long. Trimming cost V 1 base and J 2 bases, with 10 bases left between them. CDR1 is MGHRA, CDR2 YSYEKL, per germline.

This chain links TRBV5-1 with TRBJ2-7; 7 bases fit TRBD1. The CDR3 sequence is 16 residues long. V lost 3 bases to trimming and J lost 1 base; unmatched junction nucleotides: 10. Germline V gene lookup returns CDR1 SGHRS and CDR2 YFSETQ. In DNA, the CDR3 is TGCGCCAGCAGCTACGACGCCGGGACAGCATCCTACGAGCAGTACTTC. It is translated as CASSYDAGTASYEQYF.

The chain has TRBV29-1 and TRBJ1-4; the D is unclear. Germline CDR1 and CDR2: SQVTM and ANQGSEA. The CDR3 length is 14 residues. Trimming took 0 bases from V and 8 from J, leaving 13 bases between them. This CDR3 is CSVEESGIREKLFF. The CDR3 coding sequence is TGCAGCGTTGAAGAGTCTGGGATCCGCGAAAAACTGTTTTTT.

This chain joins TRBV28 and TRBJ2-1; D perhaps matches TRBD2 (6 bases). Trimming took 5 bases from V and 7 from J, leaving 15 bases between them. CDR1 and CDR2 from the germline V gene are MDHEN and SYDVKM. The CDR3 has 14 amino acids. CDR3 residues: CASSLLLGRNEQFF. In DNA, the CDR3 is TGTGCCAGCAGTCTACTTTTGGGGAGGAATGAGCAGTTCTTC.

The gene calls are TRBV5-5 and TRBJ2-3; D remains ambiguous. In germline, CDR1 is SGHKS, CDR2 YYEKEE (reference sequence). This CDR3 region has 14 residues. Trimming pared 4 bases from V and 2 bases from J, leaving 11 bases between. The CDR3: CASSLTSFTDTQYF. CDR3 coding DNA: TGTGCCAGCAGCCTGACATCCTTCACAGATACGCAGTATTTT.

Notes on this clone: Within the sample, other DNA sequences also encode this same CDR3. V is TRBV20-1 and J is TRBJ1-2; no clear D. Germline CDR1 reads DFQATT; CDR2 reads SNEGSKA (reference sequence). The germline V and J ends were trimmed by 5 bases and 5 bases, with 9 bases remaining between them. There are 11 residues in the CDR3. CDR3: CSASTGYGYTF. The DNA of the CDR3 is TGCAGTGCTTCGACTGGTTATGGCTACACCTTC.

The V gene is TRBV5-6, the J gene TRBJ2-1, with 16 bases identical to TRBD2. The trim removed 1 base at V and 6 bases at J, leaving 7 bases unmatched. The CDR3 consists of 18 residues. CDR1 and CDR2 (germline): SGHDT, YYEEEE. In DNA form, the CDR3 reads TGTGCCAGCAGCTTGCTGGGACTAGCGGGAGGGCTTGGCAATGAGCAGTTCTTC. It translates to CASSLLGLAGGLGNEQFF.

The V and J genes are TRBV5-4 and TRBJ1-6, with D uncertain. Per germline, CDR1 SGHNT and CDR2 YYREEE (reference sequence). This CDR3 is built from 16 residues. The V end was cut by 4 bases, the J end by 3 bases, with 14 bases between. The CDR3 region has the DNA TGTGCCAGCAGCCTAGGAGGGTGGGACTATAATTCACCCCTCCACTTT. It is translated as CASSLGGWDYNSPLHF.